The entry below describes one TCR beta chain. Its antigen is not identified. CDR3 size: 14 residues. The germline gives CDR1 MNHNS, CDR2 SASEGT. Eight cDNA synthesis reactions were run for every sample. With the 5' RACE reads reprocessed, TCRdb shows one record per CDR3 protein and no DNA. The clone table shows fewer than 200,000 distinct CDR3 sequences, with the ten largest holding roughly 3%. The data stem from a study of monozygotic twins with inflammatory bowel disease. Overall study findings and caveats: The inverse Simpson measure of TCRbeta diversity was lower in IBD patients than in healthy co-twins.

The receptor was isolated from a human donor with ulcerative colitis or Crohn's disease, or a healthy co-twin of an affected twin (not recorded which). Sequencing input: blood. The chain joins TRBV6-1 to TRBJ1-5; as DNA is missing, the TRBD1 call by TCRdb cannot be tested. The CDR3 sequence is CASRGQYDNQPQHF.